The 4 T cell receptor beta chains presented below share a single source sample, sequenced in a study of T cells in lung cancer brain metastases. Sequencing used immunoSEQ multiplex PCR; TCRdb keeps in-frame clones, though not all of them. The sample has roughly 5,000 clones, roughly 88% seen once. The sequenced sample was tumor tissue from the primary lung tumor. These TCRs come from a woman between 50 and 59 years old with non-small cell lung cancer.

The genes are TRBV27 and TRBJ2-6, with 8 bases lining up with TRBD1. This CDR3 comprises 18 residues. The germline V gene encodes CDR1 MNHEY and CDR2 SMNVEV (reference sequence). After removal of 4 bases from V and 2 bases from J, the junction contained 10 bases not matched to a gene. CDR3 nucleotides: TGTGCCAGCAGTTACCTGACAGGGGAGGTAACTGGGGCCAACGTCCTGACTTTC. It specifies CASSYLTGEVTGANVLTF.

The chain employs TRBV6-5 and TRBJ1-6, with D unresolved. V was trimmed by 0 bases and J by 7 bases, leaving 7 bases between them. This CDR3 is built from 14 residues. Germline loops: CDR1 MNHEY, CDR2 SVGAGI. The CDR3 here is CASSYSRRNSPLHF. The CDR3, as DNA: TGTGCCAGCAGTTACTCAAGGAGGAATTCACCCCTCCACTTT.

This clone was counted a few times. The chain employs TRBV4-3 and TRBJ2-2, with a tentative D call TRBD2 (5 bases). V was clipped by 6 bases and J by 7 bases, with 18 bases between them. The CDR3 has 15 residues. Per germline, CDR1 LGHNA and CDR2 YSLEER. The chain's CDR3 is CASRLSREWDGELFF. Written as DNA, the CDR3 is TGCGCCAGCAGACTAAGTCGGGAATGGGACGGGGAGCTGTTTTTT.

The rearrangement joins TRBV28 to TRBJ1-6; D is uncertain. Germline V gene sequence: CDR1 MDHEN, CDR2 SYDVKM. The CDR3 runs 15 residues. Deletions cut 3 bases from V and 6 bases from J, with 12 bases between. The CDR3 spells CASSFFMRGNSPLHF. The CDR3 bases are TGTGCCAGCAGTTTTTTTATGCGCGGTAATTCACCCCTCCACTTT.